This T cell receptor beta chain was recovered during a study of glioma-infiltrating T cells (dated by TCRdb to the mid-2010s). Regarding the study in general: The low-grade gliomas were WHO grade II oligodendrogliomas or astrocytomas, while the glioblastomas were WHO grade IV tumors sampled at initial diagnosis rather than at recurrent diagnosis. Dexamethasone was administered to glioma patients for six or fewer days before surgery. The sequencing target for blood libraries was about 4- to 11-fold coverage of 950,000 to 1,000,000 peripheral T cells. The study sequenced TCR alpha- and beta-chain repertoires from glioma tissue, from non-neoplastic brain tissue and from matched peripheral blood mononuclear cells. To measure divergence between tissue and blood T-cell populations, each tissue-infiltrating repertoire was compared with the peripheral blood repertoire of the same patient. Three low-grade glioma patients, seven or eight primary glioblastoma patients, and three non-glioma patients who contributed non-neoplastic brain tissue made up the paired cohort. Here is what the overall study found, with its caveats: Only a very small number of CDR3 sequences turned up in both tissue and blood, a result put down to high CDR3 diversity combined with limited sampling. Small numbers underpinned the group comparisons: roughly 8 glioblastoma patients, three low-grade glioma patients and three non-neoplastic patients. VJ-independent divergence between tissue and blood was below expectation in non-neoplastic patients but above expectation in all gliomas, especially low-grade gliomas. A signature set of shared blood CDR3 motifs marked patients with low tissue-blood divergence and was depleted in highly divergent patients.

Immediately after resection, surgical brain or tumor specimens were cryofrozen in liquid nitrogen, with peripheral blood cells collected concurrently. TCR alpha and beta CDR3 regions were amplified with the iRepertoire nested amplicon-rescue multiplex PCR (arm-PCR) platform from RNA. For one-step reverse transcription and amplification, roughly 90-450 ng of tissue mRNA or PBMC total RNA was used as input. Following bead purification, Illumina adapters were added through a secondary multiplex PCR, and the libraries were then gel-purified between 200 and 400 bp. Demultiplexing relied on internal 6-nucleotide barcodes carried by the libraries. Sequencing of the libraries was done on an Illumina MiSeq using 2x220 or 2x250 nucleotide paired-end reads. As for the authors' bioinformatics: Paired reads were merged with FLASH 1.2.11 and aligned to the GRCh37 human genome with BWA-MEM before extracting TRA and TRB reads. For V and J assignment, an IMGT-derived reference of cassette sequences and CDR3 motifs that included pseudogenes was used. Reads were translated in three frames, and productive CDR3s were defined as those with a C...FGXG motif and no stop codons. Clonotypes were defined as unique combinations of V-J cassette pair and CDR3 amino acid sequence. Filtering of reads was based on Hamming distance, with the threshold set by the sequence error rate of each sample in mapped regions. The public reads were quality trimmed at Q25 with fastp and then assembled into clones with MiXCR by TCRdb, keeping productive beta chains. For every CDR3 protein sequence, its rows merge into one entry that carries the most common genes and DNA. The V and J calls shown here were made by TCRdb, not taken from the authors' results. Here the sample has approximately 400,000 distinct CDR3 sequences; about two fifths occur a single time. The ten largest account for around 11% of the sample.

A remark on this clonotype: The clone's antigen remains unknown. Base qualities are not provided; no much larger clone lies one nucleotide away.

The germline V gene supplies CDR1 SGHTA and CDR2 FQGNSA. V ends up 4 bases short and J 5 bases short, with an unmatched junction base count of 9. Reading from cysteine to phenylalanine, the CDR3 counts 15 amino acids. Only CDR3 DNA is held: 45 bases, read in frame from base 1. The TCR was taken from a human donor with low-grade glioma or glioblastoma, undergoing nonglioma brain surgery, or in good health (not recorded which). Source material: glioma tissue, nonneoplastic brain tissue, or PBMCs (not recorded which). This sequence uses TRBV7-2 and TRBJ1-1; TRBD1 aligns with 8 central bases. The bases are TGTGCCAGCAGCTCCTTTCAGGGGGCATGGACTGAAGCTTTCTTT. This codes for CASSSFQGAWTEAFF. When the CDR3 is completed using the reference TRBV7-2 and TRBJ1-1 genes on either side, the full variable domain is GAGVSQSPSNKVTEKGKDVELRCDPISGHTALYWYRQSLGQGLEFLIYFQGNSAPDKSGLPSDRFSAERTGGSVSTLTIQRTQQEDSAVYLCASSSFQGAWTEAFFGQGTRLTVV.